This T cell receptor beta chain was sequenced for a study of cytomegalovirus exposure and HLA in healthy donors. These donors counted as nominally healthy when sampled, but unrecorded immune exposures were likely. The PCR ran on 60 Vbeta and 13 Jbeta primers. Some clones are missing from TCRdb's copy, which holds only in-frame ones; the method was immunoSEQ multiplex PCR. The repertoire consists of roughly 170,000 clones, with around 83% occurring once and the leading ten covering 1% to 1.5%. The germline V gene has CDR1 SQVTM and CDR2 ANQGSEA. Trimming removed 4 bases from V and 5 bases from J, with 15 bases in between. This CDR3 is built from 13 residues.

This chain uses TRBV29-1 with TRBJ2-7, with D unresolved. Sample: PBMCs. The clonotype was recovered from a girl aged 2 to 10 in good health and CMV-seropositive. The CDR3 reads CSVGPRLADEQYF. DNA of the CDR3: TGCAGCGTTGGACCTCGACTGGCCGACGAGCAGTACTTC.